The present T cell receptor (beta chain) was sequenced within a study of post-analysis software for immune sequencing data. Sequencing libraries made from TCR beta cDNA carried unique molecular identifiers. TCRdb used MiXCR to reprocess the PCR reads, holding one entry per CDR3 protein. The table shows hundreds of thousands of distinct CDR3 sequences, with 55% to 70% occurring only once. A word on this clonotype: Its antigen is still unknown. Germline is not matched at one junction end, which may reflect a read error.

Study results and limitations: TRBV segments more frequent in patients than in controls numbered about five and included TRBV5-6, TRBV5-1 and TRBV20-1.

Germline assignment: CDR1 SGHRS and CDR2 YFSETQ. CDR3 size: 11 residues. The receptor's source is a girl between 2 and 10 years old with multiple sclerosis. The V and J genes are TRBV5-1 and TRBJ2-5; unclear D gene. Sequencing used blood. The CDR3 nucleotides read TGTGCCAGCAGCTTATTTGAGACCCAGTACTTC. Encoded protein: CASSLFETQYF.